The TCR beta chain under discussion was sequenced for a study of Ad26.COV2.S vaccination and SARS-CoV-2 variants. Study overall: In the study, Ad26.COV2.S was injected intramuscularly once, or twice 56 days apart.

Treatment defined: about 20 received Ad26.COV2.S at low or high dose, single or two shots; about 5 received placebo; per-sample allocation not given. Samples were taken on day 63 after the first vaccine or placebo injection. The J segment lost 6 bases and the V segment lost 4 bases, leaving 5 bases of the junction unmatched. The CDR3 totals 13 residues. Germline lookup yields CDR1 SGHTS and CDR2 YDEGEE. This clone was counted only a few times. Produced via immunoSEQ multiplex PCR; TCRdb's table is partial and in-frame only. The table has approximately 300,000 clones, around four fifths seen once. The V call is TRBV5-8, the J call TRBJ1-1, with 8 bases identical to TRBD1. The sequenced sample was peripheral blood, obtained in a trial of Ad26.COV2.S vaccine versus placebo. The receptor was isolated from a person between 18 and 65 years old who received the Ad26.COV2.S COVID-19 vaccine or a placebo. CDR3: CASSVIQGAEAFF. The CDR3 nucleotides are TGTGCCAGCAGCGTGATACAGGGGGCTGAAGCTTTCTTT. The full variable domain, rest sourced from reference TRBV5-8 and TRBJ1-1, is EAGVTQSPTHLIKTRGQQATLRCSPISGHTSVYWYQQALGLGLQFLLWYDEGEERNRGNFPPRFSGRQFPNYSSELNVNALELEDSALYLCASSVIQGAEAFFGQGTRLTVV.